This T cell receptor beta chain appears in the sequencing data of a study of early T cells in non-severe SARS-CoV-2 infection. The wider study: Sequenced bulk RNA came from whole blood that was unsorted, and chains were unpaired. The study, taken as a whole, reports: Matching against VDJdb likely underestimated virus-specific expansions, favoring anti-spike CD8.

cDNA molecules, individually, were tagged with unique molecular identifiers. TCRdb recomputed calls from the 5' RACE reads with MiXCR, one row per CDR3 protein. The sample holds 95,000 to 110,000 distinct CDR3 sequences, roughly 11% seen once. The CDR3 runs to 16 residues. Germline V gives CDR1 SGDLS, CDR2 YYNGEE. Trimming removed 5 bases at V and 3 bases at J, with 20 bases between. Remarks on this clonotype: Its antigen remains unidentified.

The V call is TRBV9, the J call TRBJ1-2; D uncertain. The specimen sequenced was whole blood. This TCR derives from an adult who was a healthcare worker with PCR-confirmed SARS-CoV-2 infection or an uninfected control (not recorded which). CDR3 DNA sequence: TGTGCCAGCAGTGTAAGTCCTACCAGCACCTACTATGGCTACACCTTC. Translating gives CASSVSPTSTYYGYTF.